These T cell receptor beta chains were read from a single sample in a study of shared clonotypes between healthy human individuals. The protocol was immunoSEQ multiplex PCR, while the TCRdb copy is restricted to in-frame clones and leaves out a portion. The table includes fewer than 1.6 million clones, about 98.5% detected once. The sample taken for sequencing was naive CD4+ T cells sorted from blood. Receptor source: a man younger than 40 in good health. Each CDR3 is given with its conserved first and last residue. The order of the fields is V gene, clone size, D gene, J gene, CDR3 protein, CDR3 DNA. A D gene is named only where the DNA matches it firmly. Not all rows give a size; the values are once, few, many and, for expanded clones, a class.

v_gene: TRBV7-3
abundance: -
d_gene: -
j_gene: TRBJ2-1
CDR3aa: CASSLNRQDEQFF
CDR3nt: TGTGCCAGCAGCTTAAATAGGCAGGATGAGCAGTTCTTC

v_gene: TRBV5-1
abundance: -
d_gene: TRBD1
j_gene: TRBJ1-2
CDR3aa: CASTVLGTGPTSDGYTF
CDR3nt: TGCGCCAGCACAGTCTTAGGGACAGGGCCCACCTCGGATGGCTACACCTTC

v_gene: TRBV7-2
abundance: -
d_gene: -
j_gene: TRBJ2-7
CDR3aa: CASSLNSRPSLGEQYF
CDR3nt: TGTGCCAGCAGCTTAAACTCCAGACCCAGTTTGGGTGAGCAGTACTTC

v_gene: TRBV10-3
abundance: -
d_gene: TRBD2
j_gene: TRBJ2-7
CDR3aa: CAITGGLASEQYF
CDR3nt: TGTGCCATCACCGGGGGACTAGCGAGTGAGCAGTACTTC

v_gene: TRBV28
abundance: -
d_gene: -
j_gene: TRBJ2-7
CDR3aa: CASSLRRYEQYF
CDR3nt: TGTGCCAGCAGTCTGCGGCGATACGAGCAGTACTTC

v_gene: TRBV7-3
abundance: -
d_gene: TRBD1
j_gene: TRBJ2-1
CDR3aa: CASSLTGHEQFF
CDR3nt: TGTGCCAGCAGCCTGACAGGGCATGAGCAGTTCTTC

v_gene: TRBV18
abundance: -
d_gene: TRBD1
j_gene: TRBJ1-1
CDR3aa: CASSGRGQGVSEAFF
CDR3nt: TGTGCCAGCTCGGGGCGGGGACAGGGGGTATCTGAAGCTTTCTTT

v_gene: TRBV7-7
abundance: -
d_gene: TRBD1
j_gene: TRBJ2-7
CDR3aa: CASSSIGQGRSHEQYF
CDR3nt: TGTGCCAGCAGCTCGATCGGACAGGGGAGGAGCCACGAGCAGTACTTC

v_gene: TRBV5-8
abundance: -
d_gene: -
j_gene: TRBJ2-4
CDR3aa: CASSFLDLIAKNIQYF
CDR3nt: TGTGCCAGCAGCTTTTTGGACCTTATAGCCAAAAACATTCAGTACTTC

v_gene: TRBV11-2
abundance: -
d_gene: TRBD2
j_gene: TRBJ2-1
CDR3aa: CASSLEAAGDRWNEQFF
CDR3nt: TGTGCCAGCAGCTTAGAGGCAGCGGGAGATCGGTGGAATGAGCAGTTCTTC

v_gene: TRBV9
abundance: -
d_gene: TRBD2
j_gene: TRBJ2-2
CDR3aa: CASSVEGTSRAGELFF
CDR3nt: TGTGCCAGCAGCGTAGAAGGGACTAGCCGCGCCGGGGAGCTGTTTTTT

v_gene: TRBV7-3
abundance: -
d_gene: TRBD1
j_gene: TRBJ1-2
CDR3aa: CASSLRQGYGYTF
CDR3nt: TGTGCCAGCAGCTTACGACAGGGATATGGCTACACCTTC

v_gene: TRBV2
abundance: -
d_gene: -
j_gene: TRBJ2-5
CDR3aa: CASRTRETQYF
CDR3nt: TGTGCCAGCAGAACCAGGGAGACCCAGTACTTC

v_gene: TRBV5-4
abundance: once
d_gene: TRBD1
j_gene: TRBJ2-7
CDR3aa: CASSLTGGYEQYF
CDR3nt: TGTGCCAGCTCCCTTACAGGGGGATACGAGCAGTACTTC

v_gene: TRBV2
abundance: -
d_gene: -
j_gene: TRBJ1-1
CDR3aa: CASSVQGNTEAFF
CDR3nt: TGTGCCAGCAGTGTCCAGGGGAACACTGAAGCTTTCTTT

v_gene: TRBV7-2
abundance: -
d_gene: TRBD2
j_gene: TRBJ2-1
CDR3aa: CASSLSRGSGIPRYNEQFF
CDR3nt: TGTGCCAGCAGCTTATCCAGGGGTAGCGGGATTCCCCGCTACAATGAGCAGTTCTTC

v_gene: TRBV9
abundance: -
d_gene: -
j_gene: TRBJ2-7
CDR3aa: CASSSGLPGAGAGIRTYEQYF
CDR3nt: TGTGCCAGCAGCTCGGGACTCCCAGGGGCGGGAGCGGGTATCAGAACCTACGAGCAGTACTTC

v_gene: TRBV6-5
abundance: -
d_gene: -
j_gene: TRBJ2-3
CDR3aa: CASSYLGGTTDTQYF
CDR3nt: TGTGCCAGCAGTTACCTGGGGGGAACCACAGATACGCAGTATTTT

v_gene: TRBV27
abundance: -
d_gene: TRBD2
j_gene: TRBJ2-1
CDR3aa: CASSLKLAGVGEQFF
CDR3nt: TGTGCCAGCAGTTTAAAACTAGCGGGAGTCGGTGAGCAGTTCTTC

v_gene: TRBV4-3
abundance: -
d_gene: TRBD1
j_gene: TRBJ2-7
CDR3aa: CASSSDRGSSYEQYF
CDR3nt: TGCGCCAGCAGCTCCGACAGGGGAAGCTCCTACGAGCAGTACTTC

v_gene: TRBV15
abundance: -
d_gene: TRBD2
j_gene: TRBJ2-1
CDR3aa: CATSRTSGRVGNEQFF
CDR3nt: TGTGCCACCAGCAGGACTAGCGGGAGGGTGGGTAATGAGCAGTTCTTC

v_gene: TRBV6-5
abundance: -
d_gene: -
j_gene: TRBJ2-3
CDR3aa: CAARDLAGTQYF
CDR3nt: TGTGCCGCTAGGGACTTGGCGGGTACGCAGTATTTT

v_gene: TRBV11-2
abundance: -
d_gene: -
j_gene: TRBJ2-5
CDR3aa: CASSLGTHQETQYF
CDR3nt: TGTGCCAGCAGCTTAGGGACTCACCAAGAGACCCAGTACTTC

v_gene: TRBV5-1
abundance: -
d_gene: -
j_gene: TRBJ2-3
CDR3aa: CASSEYGADTQYF
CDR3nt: TGCGCCAGCAGTGAATACGGGGCAGATACGCAGTATTTT

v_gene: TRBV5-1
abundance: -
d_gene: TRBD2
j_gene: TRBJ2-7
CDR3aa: CASSSTSGDPYEQYF
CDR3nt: TGCGCCAGCAGCTCTACTAGCGGGGATCCCTACGAGCAGTACTTC

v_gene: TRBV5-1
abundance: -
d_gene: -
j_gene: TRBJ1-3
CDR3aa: CASSLGTGAGGNTIYF
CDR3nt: TGCGCCAGCAGCTTGGGTACGGGGGCCGGGGGAAACACCATATATTTT

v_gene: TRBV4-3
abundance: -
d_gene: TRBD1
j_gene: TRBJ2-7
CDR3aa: CASSQDYRQGIGLIAYEQYF
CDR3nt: TGCGCCAGCAGCCAAGATTACCGACAGGGGATAGGATTGATTGCCTACGAGCAGTACTTC

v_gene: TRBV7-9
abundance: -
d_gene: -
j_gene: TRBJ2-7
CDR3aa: CASSPATGSLYEQYF
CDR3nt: TGTGCCAGCAGCCCAGCTACAGGTTCCCTCTACGAGCAGTACTTC

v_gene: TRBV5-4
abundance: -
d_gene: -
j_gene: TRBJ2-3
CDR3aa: CASSLGLSATDTQYF
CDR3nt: TGTGCCAGCAGCTTGGGCCTCAGTGCCACAGATACGCAGTATTTT

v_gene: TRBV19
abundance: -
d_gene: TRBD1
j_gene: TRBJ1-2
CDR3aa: CASSRDRDGRIYGYTF
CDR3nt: TGTGCCAGTAGCCGGGACAGGGATGGGAGAATCTATGGCTACACCTTC

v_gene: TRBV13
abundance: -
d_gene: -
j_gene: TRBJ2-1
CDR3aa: CASSLEPSLGSKQFF
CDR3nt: TGTGCCAGCAGCTTAGAACCTTCCCTAGGAAGCAAGCAGTTCTTC

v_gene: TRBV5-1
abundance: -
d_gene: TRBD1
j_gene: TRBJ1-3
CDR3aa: CASSLGGTGSGNTIYF
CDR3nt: TGCGCCAGCAGCTTGGGTGGGACAGGGTCTGGAAACACCATATATTTT

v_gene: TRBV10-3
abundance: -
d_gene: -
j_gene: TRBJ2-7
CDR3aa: CAISGGVAYEQYF
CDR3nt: TGTGCCATCAGTGGAGGGGTCGCCTACGAGCAGTACTTC

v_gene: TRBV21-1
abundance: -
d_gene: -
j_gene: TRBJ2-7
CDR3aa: CASSKSGHVYEQYF
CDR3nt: TGTGCCAGCAGCAAATCTGGCCACGTGTACGAGCAGTACTTC

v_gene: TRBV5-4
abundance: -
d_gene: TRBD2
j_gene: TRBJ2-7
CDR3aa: CASSHPGLGDYEQYF
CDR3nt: TGTGCCAGCAGCCATCCGGGACTAGGGGACTACGAGCAGTACTTC

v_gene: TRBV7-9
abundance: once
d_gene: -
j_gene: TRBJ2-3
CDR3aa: CASSASRQTSSTDTQYF
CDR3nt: TGTGCCAGCAGCGCCTCGAGGCAGACCTCTAGCACAGATACGCAGTATTTT

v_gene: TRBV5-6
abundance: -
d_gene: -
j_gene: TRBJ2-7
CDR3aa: CASSLYGGSSSYEQYF
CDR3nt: TGTGCCAGCAGCTTGTATGGGGGCTCGAGCTCCTACGAGCAGTACTTC

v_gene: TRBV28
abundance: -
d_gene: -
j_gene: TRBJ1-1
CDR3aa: CASSQSGRGITEAFF
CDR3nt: TGTGCCAGCAGTCAAAGCGGGAGAGGGATCACTGAAGCTTTCTTT

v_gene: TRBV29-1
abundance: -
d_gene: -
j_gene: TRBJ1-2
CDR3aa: CSVEDLTYTF
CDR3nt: TGCAGCGTTGAAGATTTGACCTACACCTTC

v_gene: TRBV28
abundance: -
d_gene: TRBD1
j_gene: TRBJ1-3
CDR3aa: CASSFLDRVLSGNTIYF
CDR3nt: TGTGCCAGCAGTTTCTTAGACAGGGTACTCTCTGGAAACACCATATATTTT

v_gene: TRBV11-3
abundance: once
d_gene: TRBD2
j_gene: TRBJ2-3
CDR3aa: CASSLGVASGTYTDTQYF
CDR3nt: TGTGCCAGCAGCTTAGGAGTCGCTAGCGGGACCTACACAGATACGCAGTATTTT

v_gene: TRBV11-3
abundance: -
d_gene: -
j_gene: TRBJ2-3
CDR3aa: CASSLSADTDTQYF
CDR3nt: TGTGCCAGCAGCTTATCCGCAGACACAGATACGCAGTATTTT

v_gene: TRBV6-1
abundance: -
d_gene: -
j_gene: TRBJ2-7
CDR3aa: CASSQRGTYEQYF
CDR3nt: TGTGCCAGCAGCCAACGGGGGACCTACGAGCAGTACTTC

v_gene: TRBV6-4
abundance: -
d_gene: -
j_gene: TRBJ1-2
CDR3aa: CASWSPDSWGYTF
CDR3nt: TGTGCCAGCTGGAGCCCCGACAGCTGGGGCTACACCTTC

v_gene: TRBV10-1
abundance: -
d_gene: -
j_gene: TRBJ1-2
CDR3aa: CASSGVDGYTF
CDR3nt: TGCGCCAGCAGTGGGGTGGATGGCTACACCTTC

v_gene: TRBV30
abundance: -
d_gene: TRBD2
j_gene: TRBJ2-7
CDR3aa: CAWSQTSGSPQQYF
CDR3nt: TGTGCCTGGAGCCAGACTAGCGGGAGCCCCCAGCAGTACTTC

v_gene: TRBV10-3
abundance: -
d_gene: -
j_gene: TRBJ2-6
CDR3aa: CAISDGPGGSGANVLTF
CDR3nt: TGTGCCATCAGTGACGGCCCCGGGGGCTCTGGGGCCAACGTCCTGACTTTC

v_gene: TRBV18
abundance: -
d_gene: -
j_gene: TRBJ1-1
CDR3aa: CASSFTGIGTEAFF
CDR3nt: TGTGCCAGCTCATTCACAGGGATCGGCACTGAAGCTTTCTTT

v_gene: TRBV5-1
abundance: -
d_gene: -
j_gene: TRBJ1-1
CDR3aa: CASSLGHLNTEAFF
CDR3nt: TGCGCCAGCAGCTTGGGACACCTGAACACTGAAGCTTTCTTT

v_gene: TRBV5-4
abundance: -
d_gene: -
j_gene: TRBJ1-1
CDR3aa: CASSLARGGMNTEAFF
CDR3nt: TGTGCCAGCAGCTTGGCCCGCGGGGGCATGAACACTGAAGCTTTCTTT

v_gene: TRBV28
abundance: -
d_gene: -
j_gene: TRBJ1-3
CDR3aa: CASQDRRSGNTIYF
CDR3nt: TGTGCCAGTCAGGACCGACGCTCTGGAAACACCATATATTTT

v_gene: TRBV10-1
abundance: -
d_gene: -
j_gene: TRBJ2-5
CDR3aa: CASSERPYQETQYF
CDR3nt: TGCGCCAGCAGTGAGAGGCCGTACCAAGAGACCCAGTACTTC

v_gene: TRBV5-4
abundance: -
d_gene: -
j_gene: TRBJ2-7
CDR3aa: CASSSRERGYEQYF
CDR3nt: TGTGCCAGCAGCTCACGAGAGAGGGGCTACGAGCAGTACTTC

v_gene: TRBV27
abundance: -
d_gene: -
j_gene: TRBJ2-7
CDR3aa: CASSLRQGGSYEQYF
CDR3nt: TGTGCCAGCAGTTTACGGCAAGGGGGCTCCTACGAGCAGTACTTC

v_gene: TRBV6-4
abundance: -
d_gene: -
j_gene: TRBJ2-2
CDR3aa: CASSVSRQINTGELFF
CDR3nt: TGTGCCAGCAGTGTGTCGAGACAGATAAACACCGGGGAGCTGTTTTTT

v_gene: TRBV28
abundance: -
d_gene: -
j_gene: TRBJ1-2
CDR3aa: CASSSAVNRMSYTF
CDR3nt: TGTGCCAGCAGTTCAGCGGTTAACCGAATGAGCTACACCTTC

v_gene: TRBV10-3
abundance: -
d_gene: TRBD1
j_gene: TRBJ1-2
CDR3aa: CAISGTGMEYGYTF
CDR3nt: TGTGCCATCAGTGGGACAGGGATGGAATATGGCTACACCTTC

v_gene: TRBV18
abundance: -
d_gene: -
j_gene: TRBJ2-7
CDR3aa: CASSPGASEYEQYF
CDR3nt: TGTGCCAGCTCACCAGGGGCCTCCGAGTACGAGCAGTACTTC

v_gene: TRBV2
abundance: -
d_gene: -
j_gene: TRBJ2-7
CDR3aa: CASTRDPYEQYF
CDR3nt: TGTGCCAGCACCCGGGATCCCTACGAGCAGTACTTC